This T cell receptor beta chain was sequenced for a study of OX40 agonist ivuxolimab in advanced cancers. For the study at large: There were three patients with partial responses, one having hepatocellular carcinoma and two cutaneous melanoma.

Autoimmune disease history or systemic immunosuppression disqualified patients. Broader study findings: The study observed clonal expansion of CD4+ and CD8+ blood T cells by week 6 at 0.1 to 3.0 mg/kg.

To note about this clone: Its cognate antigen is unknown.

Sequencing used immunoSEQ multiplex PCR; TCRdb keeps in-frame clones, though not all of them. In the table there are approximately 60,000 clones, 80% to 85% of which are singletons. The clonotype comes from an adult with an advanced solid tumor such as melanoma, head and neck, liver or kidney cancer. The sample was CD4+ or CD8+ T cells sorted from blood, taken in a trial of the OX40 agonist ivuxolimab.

The CDR3 is CASSGGTGEGQPQHF. The CDR3 DNA is TGTGCCAGCAGCGGAGGGACAGGGGAGGGTCAGCCCCAGCATTTT. The V and J genes are TRBV9 and TRBJ1-5; 10 nucleotides match TRBD1. With V trimmed by 3 bases and J by 6 bases, 6 bases remained unmatched. This CDR3 is 15 amino acids long. Germline loops: CDR1 SGDLS, CDR2 YYNGEE.